This TCR beta chain was sequenced in a study of blood T cell repertoires in COVID-19. Turning to the study itself: PBMCs, B-cell-depleted T cells, or T cells were the source of the cDNA or gDNA that made up the material.

As handled by the study authors: Estimation of nucleated cell counts relied on the amplification of reference gene primers. Here immunoSEQ multiplex PCR was the method, and the copy in TCRdb shows in-frame clones only, minus some. V and J calls plus clone size are reproduced from that table; the DNA served to infer D and trimming. The sample holds hundreds of thousands of clones, more than 80% seen once. Trimming pared 5 bases from V and 6 bases from J, leaving 16 bases between. This CDR3 comprises 14 residues. Germline V gene lookup returns CDR1 SGHVS and CDR2 FQNEAQ. The source material was peripheral blood. The sequence derives from a woman aged 25 to 45 with active or convalescent COVID-19. The V gene is TRBV7-8, the J gene TRBJ1-2, with a weak D call TRBD1 (5 bases). The CDR3 here is CASSPAQGSHGYTF. For the CDR3, the DNA is TGTGCCAGCAGCCCCGCCCAGGGATCCCATGGCTACACCTTC.